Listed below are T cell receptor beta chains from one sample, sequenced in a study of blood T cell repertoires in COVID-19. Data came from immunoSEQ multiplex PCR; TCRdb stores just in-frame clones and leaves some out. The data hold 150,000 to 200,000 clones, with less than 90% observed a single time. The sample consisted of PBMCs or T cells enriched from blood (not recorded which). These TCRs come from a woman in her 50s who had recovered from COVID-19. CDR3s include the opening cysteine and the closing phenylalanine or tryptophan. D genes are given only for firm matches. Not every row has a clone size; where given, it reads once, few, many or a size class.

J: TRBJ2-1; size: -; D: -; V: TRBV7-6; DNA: TGTGCCAGCAGCTTAGGGGGGCCCACCTACAATGAGCAGTTCTTC; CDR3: CASSLGGPTYNEQFF
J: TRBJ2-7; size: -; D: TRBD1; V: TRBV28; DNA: TGTGCCAGCAGTTTATACAGGGGGCTCTACGAGCAGTACTTC; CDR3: CASSLYRGLYEQYF
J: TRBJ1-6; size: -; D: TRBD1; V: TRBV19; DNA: TGTGCCAGTAGTATAGGCCTGGGGACAGGAGCACCCCTCCACTTT; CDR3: CASSIGLGTGAPLHF
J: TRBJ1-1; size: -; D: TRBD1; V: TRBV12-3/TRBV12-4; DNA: TGTGCCAGCAGCAACAGGGGGAACACTGAAGCTTTCTTT; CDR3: CASSNRGNTEAFF
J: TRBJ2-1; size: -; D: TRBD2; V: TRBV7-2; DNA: TGTGCCAGCAGCCAAAGCGGGAGGCACAATGAGCAGTTCTTC; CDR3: CASSQSGRHNEQFF
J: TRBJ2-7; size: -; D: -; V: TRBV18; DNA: TGTGCCAGCTCACCAACGGGGTCCGAGCAGTACTTC; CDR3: CASSPTGSEQYF
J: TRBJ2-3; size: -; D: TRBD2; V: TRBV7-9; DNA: TGTGCCAGCAGTCGGATCGGGGGGGCCGGCACAGATACGCAGTATTTT; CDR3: CASSRIGGAGTDTQYF
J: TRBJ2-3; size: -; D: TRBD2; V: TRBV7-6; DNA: TGTGCCAGCAGTTTAGCCCTTAGCGGGGTCACAGATACGCAGTATTTT; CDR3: CASSLALSGVTDTQYF
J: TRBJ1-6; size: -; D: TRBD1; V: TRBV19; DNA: TGTGCCAGTAGTGGGACAGGGAATTCACCCCTCCACTTT; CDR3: CASSGTGNSPLHF
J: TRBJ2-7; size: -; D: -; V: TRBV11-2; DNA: TGTGCCAGCAGCCTCACGGGCCAGGGAATGGCCGAGCAGTACTTC; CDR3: CASSLTGQGMAEQYF
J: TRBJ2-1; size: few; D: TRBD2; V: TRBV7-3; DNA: TGTGCCAGCAGCTCCCGCGGGGGTAGCTCCTACAATGAGCAGTTCTTC; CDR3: CASSSRGGSSYNEQFF
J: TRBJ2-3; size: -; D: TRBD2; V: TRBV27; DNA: TGTGCCAGCAGCCTAGGGGCTAGCGGGAGAAGCACAGATACGCAGTATTTT; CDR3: CASSLGASGRSTDTQYF
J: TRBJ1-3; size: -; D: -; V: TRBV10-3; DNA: TGTGCCATCAGGGGGAACAGGGTTGGAAACACCATATATTTT; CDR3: CAIRGNRVGNTIYF
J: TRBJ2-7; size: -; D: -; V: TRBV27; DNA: TGTGCCAGCAGTTTAAGTCATGGCAGGGTTGGCTCCTACGAGCAGTACTTC; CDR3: CASSLSHGRVGSYEQYF
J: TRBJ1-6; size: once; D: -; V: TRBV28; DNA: TGTGCCAGCAGCCGGGGTGGGCCCCTCCACTTT; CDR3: CASSRGGPLHF
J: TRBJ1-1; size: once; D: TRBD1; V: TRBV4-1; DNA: TGCGCCAGCAGCCAAGAGCGCAGGGGGCTCACTGAAGCTTTCTTT; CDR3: CASSQERRGLTEAFF
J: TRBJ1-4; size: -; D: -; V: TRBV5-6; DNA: TGTGCCAGCAGCTTCGGTAATGAAAAACTGTTTTTT; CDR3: CASSFGNEKLFF
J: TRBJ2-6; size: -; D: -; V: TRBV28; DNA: TGTGCCAGCAGTCCGGGACTTGGGGCCAACGTCCTGACTTTC; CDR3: CASSPGLGANVLTF
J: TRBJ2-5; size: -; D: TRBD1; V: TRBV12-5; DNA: TGTGCTAGTGGAGCGCTAGGGGGCTTGGGAGAGACCCAGTACTTC; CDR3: CASGALGGLGETQYF
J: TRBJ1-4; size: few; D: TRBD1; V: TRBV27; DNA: TGTGCCAGCAGTTTTCGACAGGGGCGGGAAAAACTGTTTTTT; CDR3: CASSFRQGREKLFF
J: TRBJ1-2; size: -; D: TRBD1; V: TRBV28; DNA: TGTGCCAGCAGCGGGGGACAGGGAGGTTATGGCTACACCTTC; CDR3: CASSGGQGGYGYTF
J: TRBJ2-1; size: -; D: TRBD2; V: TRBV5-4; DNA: TGTGCCAGCAGCCCTCCCGGGACTAGGGCCTACAATGAGCAGTTCTTC; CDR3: CASSPPGTRAYNEQFF
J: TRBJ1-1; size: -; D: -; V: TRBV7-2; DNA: TGTGCCAGCAGCCCTAGGGTAGGGGACACTTATACTGAAGCTTTCTTT; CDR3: CASSPRVGDTYTEAFF
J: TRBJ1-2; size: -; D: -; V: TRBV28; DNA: TGTGCCAGCAGTCCCGGAGGACCCCTCGACTATGGCTACACCTTC; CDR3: CASSPGGPLDYGYTF
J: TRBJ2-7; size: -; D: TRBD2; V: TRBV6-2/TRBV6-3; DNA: TGTGCCAGCAGTTACCCTACTAGCGCTGAGCAGTACTTC; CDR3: CASSYPTSAEQYF
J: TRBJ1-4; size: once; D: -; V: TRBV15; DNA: TGTGCCACCAGCAGAGTGGCGGGGGTGGGAGAAAAACTGTTTTTT; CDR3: CATSRVAGVGEKLFF
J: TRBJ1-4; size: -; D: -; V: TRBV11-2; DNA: TGTGCCAGCAGCTTAAGCCCCGCAGACCGACGCGGTGAAAAACTGTTTTTT; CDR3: CASSLSPADRRGEKLFF
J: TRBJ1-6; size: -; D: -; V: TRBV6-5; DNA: TGTGCCAGCAGTTACGAATCTGAGACCTATAATTCACCCCTCCACTTT; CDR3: CASSYESETYNSPLHF
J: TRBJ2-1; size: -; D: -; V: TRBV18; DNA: TGTGCCAGCTCATTCACAGGAGACAATGAGCAGTTCTTC; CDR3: CASSFTGDNEQFF
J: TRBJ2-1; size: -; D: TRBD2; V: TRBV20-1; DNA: TGCAGAGCGGGGATGTACAATGAGCAGTTCTTC; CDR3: CRAGMYNEQFF
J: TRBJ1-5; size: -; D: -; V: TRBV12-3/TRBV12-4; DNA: TGTGCCAGCAGTCCAACACGTGGTCAGCCCCAGCATTTT; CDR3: CASSPTRGQPQHF
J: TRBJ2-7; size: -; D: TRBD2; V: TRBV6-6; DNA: TGTGCCAGCAGTTACTCGGGTGCGGGGGGAGGATACGAGCAGTACTTC; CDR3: CASSYSGAGGGYEQYF
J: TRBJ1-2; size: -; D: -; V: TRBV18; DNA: TGTGCCAGCTCACCAAATCGGGACAACGTCTATGGCTACACCTTC; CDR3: CASSPNRDNVYGYTF
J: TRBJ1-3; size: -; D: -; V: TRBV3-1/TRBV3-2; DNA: TGTGCCAGCAGCCAATCCGGAAGCGTCCTGGCCTCTGGAAACACCATATATTTT; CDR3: CASSQSGSVLASGNTIYF
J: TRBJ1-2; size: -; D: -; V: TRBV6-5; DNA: TGTGCCAGCAGTTACGGCGGATATAACTATGGCTACACCTTC; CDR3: CASSYGGYNYGYTF
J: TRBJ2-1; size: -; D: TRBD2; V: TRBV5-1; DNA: TGCGCCAGCAGCACCGGACTAGCGATTAATGAGCAGTTCTTC; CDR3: CASSTGLAINEQFF
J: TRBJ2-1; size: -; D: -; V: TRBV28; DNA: TGTGCCAGTCTAAGCTCCTACAATGAGCAGTTCTTC; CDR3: CASLSSYNEQFF
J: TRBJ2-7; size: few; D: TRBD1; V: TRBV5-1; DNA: TGCGCCAGCAGCCTCGGGACAGGAGTTACCGAGCAGTACTTC; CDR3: CASSLGTGVTEQYF
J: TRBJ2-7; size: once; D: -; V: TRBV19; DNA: TGTGCCAGTAGTATAACTGAAGCGGGCTCCTACGAGCAGTACTTC; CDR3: CASSITEAGSYEQYF
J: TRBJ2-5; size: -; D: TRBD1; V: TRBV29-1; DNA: TGCAGCATCGAGGGGGCCCGGCGGGAGACCCAGTACTTC; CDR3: CSIEGARRETQYF
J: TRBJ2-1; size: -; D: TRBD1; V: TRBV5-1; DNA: TGCGCCAGCTCGACAGGGGAGCGCTACAATGAGCAGTTCTTC; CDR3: CASSTGERYNEQFF
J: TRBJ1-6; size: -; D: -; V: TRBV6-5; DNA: TGTGCCAGCAGACAATATAATTCACCCCTCCACTTT; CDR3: CASRQYNSPLHF
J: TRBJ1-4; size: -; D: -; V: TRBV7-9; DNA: TGTGCCAGCAGCTTAGGAGTCCCGGCTAATGAAAAACTGTTTTTT; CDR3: CASSLGVPANEKLFF
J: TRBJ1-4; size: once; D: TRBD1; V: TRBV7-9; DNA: TGTGCCAGATTCCCACCCCCAGGGGGCATACGAAAAGAGCTGTTTTTT; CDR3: CARFPPPGGIRKELFF
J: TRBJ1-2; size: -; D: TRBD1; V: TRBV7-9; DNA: TGTGCCAGCAGCTTAGGGGCAGGGGGAAGTGGCTACACCTTC; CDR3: CASSLGAGGSGYTF
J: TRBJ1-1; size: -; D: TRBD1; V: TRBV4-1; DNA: TGCGCCAGCAGCCTAGAGACAGGGACCCTACAGAACACTGAAGCTTTCTTT; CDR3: CASSLETGTLQNTEAFF
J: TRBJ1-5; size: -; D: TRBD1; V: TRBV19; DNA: TGTGCCAGTAGTATCAAAACAGGGGGTATCCAGCCCCAGCATTTT; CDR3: CASSIKTGGIQPQHF